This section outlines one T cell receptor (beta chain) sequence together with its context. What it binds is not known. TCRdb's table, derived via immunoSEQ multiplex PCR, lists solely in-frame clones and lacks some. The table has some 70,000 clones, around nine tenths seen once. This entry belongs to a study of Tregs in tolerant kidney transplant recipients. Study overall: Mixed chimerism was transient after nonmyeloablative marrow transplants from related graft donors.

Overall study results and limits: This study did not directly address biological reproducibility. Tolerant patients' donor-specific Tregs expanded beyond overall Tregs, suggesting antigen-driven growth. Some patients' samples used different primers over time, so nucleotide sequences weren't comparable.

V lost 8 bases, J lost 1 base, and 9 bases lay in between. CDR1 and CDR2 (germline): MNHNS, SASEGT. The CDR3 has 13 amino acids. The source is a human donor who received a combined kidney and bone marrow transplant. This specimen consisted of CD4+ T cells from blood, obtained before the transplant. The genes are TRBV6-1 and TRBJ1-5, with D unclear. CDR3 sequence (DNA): TGTGCCAGCGGTGGGGAGAGCAATCAGCCCCAGCATTTT. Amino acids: CASGGESNQPQHF.